The TCR beta chain under discussion was sequenced for a study of PD-L1 blockade in urothelial cancer. General observations from the study: Below-median blood TCR clonality before treatment forecast better survival.

A note on this clone: Its specificity is unknown.

V trimming: 5 bases; J trimming: 5 bases; junction bases outside the gene matches: 11. The CDR3 runs to 15 residues. Germline loops: CDR1 MNHEY, CDR2 SMNVEV (reference sequence). Assay used: immunoSEQ multiplex PCR; TCRdb lists only in-frame clones, some missing. This table has about 43,000 clones, more than 70% appearing once. Sequenced here: PBMCs, sampled around atezolizumab (anti-PD-L1) treatment. The clonotype comes from a woman in her sixties with urothelial cancer. The chain recombines TRBV27 with TRBJ1-2; TRBD1 matches at 7 bases. The DNA for the CDR3 is TGTGCCAGCAGTCCCGCCGGGGACAGAACTTATGGCTACACCTTC. Translating it yields CASSPAGDRTYGYTF.